This T cell receptor (beta chain) was sequenced during a study of blood T cell repertoires in COVID-19. Study-level information: Specimens from acute and convalescent COVID-19 originated in the United States, Italy and Spain.

Germline V gives CDR1 SGHNT, CDR2 YYREEE (reference sequence). CDR3 length equals 14 residues. V lost 2 bases and J 5 bases, leaving 10 bases between the germline ends. In the original analysis: Counts of nucleated cells, estimated from reference gene primer amplification, were obtained. The protocol was immunoSEQ multiplex PCR, while the TCRdb copy is restricted to in-frame clones and leaves out a portion. V and J calls and clone size come straight from that table; D and trimming were deduced from the DNA. The sample yields 310,000 or so clones, roughly 90% seen once. Seattle patients were enrolled while actively infected and followed longitudinally.

The specimen sequenced was peripheral blood. J is TRBJ1-4 and V is TRBV5-4, with TRBD1 as a possible D gene (6 bases). This TCR was sampled from a man aged 25 to 40 with COVID-19, enrolled during active disease. The CDR3 sequence: CASSLYRANEKLFF. CDR3 sequence (DNA): TGTGCCAGCAGCTTATACAGGGCGAATGAAAAACTGTTTTTT.